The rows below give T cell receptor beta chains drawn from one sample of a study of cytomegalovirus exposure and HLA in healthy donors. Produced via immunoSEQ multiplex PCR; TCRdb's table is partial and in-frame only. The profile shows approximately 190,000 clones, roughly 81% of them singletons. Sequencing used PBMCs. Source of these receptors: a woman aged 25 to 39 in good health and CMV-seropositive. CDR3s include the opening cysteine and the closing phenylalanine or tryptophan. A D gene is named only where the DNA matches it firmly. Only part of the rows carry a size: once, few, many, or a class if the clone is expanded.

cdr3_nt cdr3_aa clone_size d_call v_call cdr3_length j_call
TGTGCCAGCAGCTACGGGGCCCACTATGGCTACACCTTC CASSYGAHYGYTF few . TRBV6-5 13 TRBJ1-2
TGTGCCAGCAGCTTCGCGGGGGGATTCACAGATACGCAGTATTTT CASSFAGGFTDTQYF . TRBD2 TRBV7-2 15 TRBJ2-3
TGTGCCAGCAGCCTTAGCGGCTCCTACGAGCAGTACTTC CASSLSGSYEQYF . . TRBV11-3 13 TRBJ2-7
TGTGCCAGCTCACCACGGGACACCGTACCTAACTATGGCTACACCTTC CASSPRDTVPNYGYTF . . TRBV18 16 TRBJ1-2
TGTGCCAGCAGTGAACTGGCGGGAGGTAGCACAGATACGCAGTATTTT CASSELAGGSTDTQYF . TRBD2 TRBV2 16 TRBJ2-3
TGCGCCAGCAGTGAACCAGGGTATACCGGGGAGCTGTTTTTT CASSEPGYTGELFF . . TRBV10-2 14 TRBJ2-2
TGTGCCAGCAGCGTAGGAACTTTTGGCAATGAGCAGTTCTTC CASSVGTFGNEQFF . . TRBV9 14 TRBJ2-1
TGTGCCTGGAGTGTACAGTGGGGGGGGGCGCACGAGCAGTACTTC CAWSVQWGGAHEQYF . . TRBV30 15 TRBJ2-7
TGTGCCAGCAGCTTAATGGCCGGGGGGAGGAATGAGCAGTTCTTC CASSLMAGGRNEQFF . TRBD2 TRBV7-3 15 TRBJ2-1
TGTGCCAGCAGCCGCGTCTCGTACTCCTACGAGCAGTACTTC CASSRVSYSYEQYF . . TRBV7-2 14 TRBJ2-7
TGTGCCAGCAGCTTGGCTTTAGGGACAGAAAGCACTGAAGCTTTCTTT CASSLALGTESTEAFF . TRBD1 TRBV5-6 16 TRBJ1-1
TGTGCCAGTAGTATAGCGGCTAGCGGGAGGCCGACCTACAATGAGCAGTTCTTC CASSIAASGRPTYNEQFF . TRBD2 TRBV19 18 TRBJ2-1
TGTGCCTGGGCGGGGGGTAGCACAGATACGCAGTATTTT CAWAGGSTDTQYF . TRBD2 TRBV30 13 TRBJ2-3
TGTGCCAGCAGCCCCCGGGGTCCAGATACGCAGTATTTT CASSPRGPDTQYF . . TRBV7-2 13 TRBJ2-3
TGTGCAACCGACAGGGGGCGGCCCCCTTACGAGCAGTACTTC CATDRGRPPYEQYF . TRBD1 TRBV30 14 TRBJ2-7